Presented here are 7 T cell receptor beta chains from one specimen sequenced in a study of T cell responses to AZD1222 COVID-19 vaccine. Assay: immunoSEQ multiplex PCR; the TCRdb copy retains only in-frame clones and omits some. Among roughly 80,000 clones listed, 87% were seen once. Sequenced here: peripheral blood, sampled 28 days after the second AZD1222 dose. These receptors all come from an adult who received the AZD1222 COVID-19 vaccine.

This clone qualifies as medium-sized. The chain links TRBV5-4 to TRBJ1-2, with TRBD1 as a possible D gene (6 bases). Trimming stripped 2 bases from V and 6 bases from J, with 14 bases between. Germline V gene data show CDR1 as SGHNT and CDR2 as YYREEE (reference sequence). CDR3 length: 14 residues. Written as DNA, the CDR3 is TGTGCCAGCAGCTTCGGCGGGGGCGGTAATGGCTACACCTTC. Translating it yields CASSFGGGGNGYTF.

This chain joins TRBV27 and TRBJ1-5; TRBD1 aligns across 9 bases. Germline values: CDR1 MNHEY, CDR2 SMNVEV (reference sequence). The V and J ends lost 7 bases and 4 bases, in that order; junction bases with no gene match: 8. The CDR3 length is 15 residues. The CDR3: CASTEDRGGNQPQHF. CDR3 bases: TGTGCCAGCACCGAGGACAGGGGTGGGAATCAGCCCCAGCATTTT.

The chain combines TRBV9 with TRBJ2-1, with D perhaps matching TRBD1 (6 bases). Trimming took 3 bases from V and 0 from J, leaving 19 bases between them. The length of the CDR3 is 18 residues. Germline V gene lookup returns CDR1 SGDLS and CDR2 YYNGEE. CDR3 residues: CASSGSKRGSSSYNEQFF. The CDR3 DNA is TGTGCCAGCAGCGGTTCCAAGAGGGGGTCGAGCTCCTACAATGAGCAGTTCTTC.

This clone appeared a single time. The chain employs TRBV7-3 and TRBJ2-3; 9 bases fit TRBD1. This CDR3 is built from 18 residues. Germline V gene data show CDR1 as SGHTA and CDR2 as FQGTGA. Trimming cost V 5 bases and J 5 bases; bases outside gene matches: 17. CDR3 DNA: TGTGCCAGCAGCCCGAAACCTAAAGGACAGGGGTGGGGAGATACGCAGTATTTT. Translation: CASSPKPKGQGWGDTQYF.

This clone was picked up a small number of times. The rearrangement uses TRBV4-3 and TRBJ2-2; TRBD2 matches 7 bases. The CDR3 totals 17 residues. Germline CDR1 and CDR2: LGHNA and YSLEER. The J segment lost 0 bases and the V segment lost 4 bases, leaving 8 bases of the junction unmatched. The CDR3 DNA is TGCGCCAGCAGCCTCCTGGGAGGGACTTCGAACACCGGGGAGCTGTTTTTT. Encoded protein: CASSLLGGTSNTGELFF.

This clone showed up just once. V and J are TRBV2 and TRBJ1-5; tentative D call: TRBD1 (5 bases). Between the trimmed V and J ends, which lost 9 bases and 3 bases, there was a span of 9 bases. The CDR3 spans 12 residues. CDR1 is SNHLY and CDR2 is FYNNEI in the germline V gene. The CDR3 coding sequence is TGTGCCAGTGGGGGACCCAATCAGCCCCAGCATTTT. Protein: CASGGPNQPQHF. Complete variable domain (other parts from reference TRBV2 and TRBJ1-5): EPEVTQTPSHQVTQMGQEVILRCVPISNHLYFYWYRQILGQKVEFLVSFYNNEISEKSEIFDDQFSVERPDGSNFTLKIRSTKLEDSAMYFCASGGPNQPQHFGDGTRLSIL.

This clone was found once. The CDR3 loop reads CASSSGQGRQPQHF. The CDR3 DNA reads as TGTGCCAGCAGTTCGGGACAGGGAAGACAGCCCCAGCATTTT. J is TRBJ1-5 and V is TRBV28, with 9 bases that match TRBD1. Looked up from germline, CDR1 is MDHEN and CDR2 is SYDVKM. This CDR3 comprises 14 residues. The junction had 5 bases not matched to a gene; V was cut back by 4 bases and J by 7 bases.